This T cell receptor (beta chain) was sequenced for a study of CD8 T cells in Susac syndrome. In germline, CDR1 is SGHRS, CDR2 YFSETQ. Germline trimming cut 5 bases from V and 0 bases from J; bases unmatched to any gene: 16. The CDR3 runs 20 residues. A quantity of about 0.45 to 1 ug RNA underwent reverse transcription using random hexamers. MiXCR, applied by TCRdb to the immunoSEQ multiplex PCR reads, yields one record per CDR3 protein. The repertoire holds about 300,000 distinct CDR3 sequences, with roughly 85% as singletons. The chain couples TRBV5-1 to TRBJ2-7, with 14 bases that match TRBD2. This TCR was sampled from a human donor with multiple sclerosis. The sequencing sample was made of CD8+ T cells from PBMCs. CDR3 amino acids: CASREDPGTSGSFSSYEQYF. In DNA form, the CDR3 reads TGCGCCAGCAGGGAGGACCCTGGGACTAGCGGGAGCTTTAGCTCCTACGAGCAGTACTTC.